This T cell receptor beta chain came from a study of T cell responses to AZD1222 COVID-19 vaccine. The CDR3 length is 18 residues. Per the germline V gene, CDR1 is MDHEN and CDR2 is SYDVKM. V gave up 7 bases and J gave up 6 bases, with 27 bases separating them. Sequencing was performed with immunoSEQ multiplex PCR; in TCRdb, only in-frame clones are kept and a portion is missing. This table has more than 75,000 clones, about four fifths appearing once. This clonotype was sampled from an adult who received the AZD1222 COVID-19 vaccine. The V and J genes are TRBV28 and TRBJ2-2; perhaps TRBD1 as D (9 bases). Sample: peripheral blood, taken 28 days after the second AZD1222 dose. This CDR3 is CASTETGGGQGFSGELFF. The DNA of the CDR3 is TGTGCCAGCACCGAAACCGGGGGGGGACAGGGATTTTCCGGGGAGCTGTTTTTT.